Below, 20 T cell receptor beta chains from the same sample are listed, as sequenced in a study of blood T cells in healthy people across ages. With a J-beta primer mix and a sample-barcoded 5' primer, a second PCR ran about 7 to 12 cycles. Via MiXCR, TCRdb re-called the 5' RACE reads, giving one row per CDR3 protein. The sample holds 540,000 or so distinct CDR3 sequences, around 24% seen once. This same sample was also part of a study on T cells of mothers and their children.

The sample taken for sequencing was blood. The origin of the receptors is a boy between 5 and 17 years old in good health.

The genes are TRBV27 and TRBJ2-2, with TRBD2 identical over 11 bases. CDR1 and CDR2 from the germline V gene are MNHEY and SMNVEV (reference sequence). The trim removed 6 bases at V and 7 bases at J, leaving 7 bases unmatched. The length of the CDR3 is 15 residues. Written as DNA, the CDR3 is TGTGCCAGCAGGCCGAGACTAGCGGGGATCGGGGAGCTGTTTTTT. Its protein is CASRPRLAGIGELFF.

The chain uses TRBV29-1 and TRBJ2-3, with a weak D call TRBD2 (5 bases). Deletions cut 5 bases from V and 2 bases from J, with 11 bases between. Germline assignment: CDR1 SQVTM and CDR2 ANQGSEA. The length of the CDR3 is 13 residues. CDR3: CSVRWGDTDTQYF. The CDR3 DNA sequence: TGCAGCGTTCGATGGGGAGACACAGATACGCAGTATTTT.

This clonotype was found a few times. The V gene is TRBV12-3 or TRBV12-4, the J gene TRBJ2-2; no clear D gene. Trimming stripped 3 bases from V and 0 bases from J, with 11 bases between. The CDR3 is made up of 16 amino acids. CDR3 bases: TGTGCCAGCAGTTTCCCAACTCAAACGAACACCGGGGAGCTGTTTTTT. Translating it yields CASSFPTQTNTGELFF.

This clonotype was found a few times. This CDR3 reads CSAQPRPPGPPSSPLNQPQHF. For the CDR3, the DNA is TGCAGTGCCCAGCCCAGACCACCGGGCCCTCCTAGTTCGCCCCTAAATCAGCCCCAGCATTTT. The chain employs TRBV20-1 and TRBJ1-5; no clear D. The V end lost 6 bases, the J end lost 4 bases, and 37 bases lay between the germline ends. Germline V gives CDR1 DFQATT, CDR2 SNEGSKA (reference sequence). There are 21 residues in the CDR3.

This sequence joins TRBV10-3 and TRBJ2-1; D uncertain. Germline-derived CDR1 and CDR2 are ENHRY and SYGVKD. This CDR3 comprises 11 residues. The V end was cut by 5 bases, the J end by 6 bases, with 5 bases between. In DNA form, the CDR3 reads TGTGCCATCAGTTACGGCAATGAGCAGTTCTTC. Amino acids: CAISYGNEQFF.

The gene calls are TRBV29-1 and TRBJ2-1; TRBD1 or TRBD2 may be the D gene (5 bases each). Trimming cost V 4 bases and J 0 bases, with 28 bases left between them. The CDR3 has 20 residues. Germline V gives CDR1 SQVTM, CDR2 ANQGSEA. CDR3 coding DNA: TGCAGCGTTGTACTGTGGGGGACCCCACCCAATGGGGACTCCTACAATGAGCAGTTCTTC. It codes for CSVVLWGTPPNGDSYNEQFF.

V and J are TRBV7-2 and TRBJ2-7, with TRBD1 matching 8 bases. The CDR3 covers 17 residues. V lost 3 bases to trimming and J lost 4 bases; unmatched junction nucleotides: 14. CDR1 and CDR2 from the germline V gene are SGHTA and FQGNSA. The DNA of the CDR3 is TGTGCCAGCAGCTTTGGATGGTCGGCAGGGGGCCCGTACGAGCAGTACTTC. It is translated as CASSFGWSAGGPYEQYF.

This clonotype was seen a few times. The rearrangement joins TRBV9 to TRBJ2-7; D remains unclear. Trimming pared 3 bases from V and 3 bases from J, leaving 10 bases between. CDR1 is SGDLS and CDR2 is YYNGEE in the germline V gene. The CDR3 is made up of 13 amino acids. The CDR3 here is CASSALVGYEQYF. For the CDR3, the DNA is TGTGCCAGCAGCGCCCTTGTGGGCTACGAGCAGTACTTC.

The chain carries TRBV20-1 and TRBJ2-3, with TRBD2 matching 10 bases. Germline V gives CDR1 DFQATT, CDR2 SNEGSKA (reference sequence). The trim removed 6 bases at V and 7 bases at J, leaving 13 bases unmatched. CDR3 length: 15 residues. CDR3 nucleotides: TGCAGTGCCCCCCAAACCGGGACTAGCGAAAATACGCAGTATTTT. It specifies CSAPQTGTSENTQYF.

This clonotype appeared a few times. The chain is built from TRBV7-9 and TRBJ1-1; 11 bases match TRBD1. The ends lost 8 bases at V and 1 base at J; junction bases unmatched: 6. The CDR3 length is 15 residues. In germline, CDR1 is SEHNR, CDR2 FQNEAQ (reference sequence). The CDR3, as DNA: TGTGCCAGCTCCGGGACAGGGGGGAAGAACACTGAAGCTTTCTTT. This sequence encodes CASSGTGGKNTEAFF.

This chain uses TRBV7-9 with TRBJ2-5, with TRBD1 as a possible D gene (5 bases). The tail of the sequence fits TRBJ2-7 better, so the J call may be wrong. The CDR3 contains 14 residues. Germline V gene sequence: CDR1 SEHNR, CDR2 FQNEAQ (reference sequence). CDR3 DNA sequence: TGTGCCAGCAGCTTCTCAGGGAATTCCTACGAGCAGTACTTC. This gives the protein CASSFSGNSYEQYF.

Notes on this clonotype: The CDR3 does not close with the conserved phenylalanine or tryptophan, likely indicating a read error. The rearrangement links TRBV9 to TRBJ1-5; the D gene is possibly TRBD1 (6 bases). Between the trimmed V and J ends, which lost 0 bases and 3 bases, there was a span of 10 bases. The CDR3 length is 15 residues. CDR1 and CDR2 from the germline V gene are SGDLS and YYNGEE. The CDR3 DNA reads as TGTGCCAGCAGCGTAGGTACAGGGAACAATCAGCCCCAGCATCTT. It codes for CASSVGTGNNQPQHL.

The sample holds a few counts of this clonotype. The chain links TRBV6-5 to TRBJ1-3, with TRBD1 identical over 7 bases. The CDR3 has 16 amino acids. Germline assignment: CDR1 MNHEY and CDR2 SVGAGI. The trim removed 0 bases at V and 2 bases at J, leaving 4 bases unmatched. CDR3 loop: CASSYSMTGTGNTIYF. The CDR3 DNA is TGTGCCAGCAGTTACTCTATGACAGGGACTGGAAACACCATATATTTT.

The table lists this clonotype with a few counts. The CDR3 bases are TGTGCCAGCAGCTTAGCGGACTTTAACACCGGGGAGCTGTTTTTT. This gives the protein CASSLADFNTGELFF. The rearrangement links TRBV11-2 to TRBJ2-2; the D gene is possibly TRBD2 (5 bases). The germline gives CDR1 SGHAT, CDR2 FQNNGV. The V end was cut by 1 base, the J end by 2 bases, with 8 bases between. The CDR3 extends over 15 amino acids.

This clonotype was detected only a few times. The chain combines TRBV4-3 with TRBJ2-5; 7 positions agree with TRBD2. J lost 2 bases, V lost 4 bases, and 10 bases had no gene match. The CDR3 runs to 16 residues. Germline loops: CDR1 LGHNA, CDR2 YSLEER. CDR3 region: CASSPVGGKRQETQYF. The CDR3 DNA sequence: TGCGCCAGCAGCCCCGTCGGGGGGAAACGTCAAGAGACCCAGTACTTC.

This clonotype has more than one count but fewer than ten. The CDR3 protein is CASSYGHWETQYF. In DNA form, the CDR3 reads TGTGCCAGCAGTTACGGACACTGGGAGACCCAGTACTTC. The J gene is TRBJ2-5, the V gene TRBV28; possibly TRBD1 for D (5 bases). The CDR3 is 13 residues long. The germline CDR1 and CDR2 sequences are MDHEN and SYDVKM. Trimming took off 4 bases at V and 5 bases at J, with 11 bases between the two ends.

The gene calls are TRBV29-1 and TRBJ2-5, with 7 bases identical to TRBD2. The J call is uncertain, as TRBJ2-1 better fits the DNA end. Germline values: CDR1 SQVTM, CDR2 ANQGSEA. CDR3 size: 12 residues. The CDR3 protein is CSVREGGDEQFF. CDR3 DNA: TGCAGCGTTAGGGAGGGCGGGGATGAGCAGTTCTTC.

The V call is TRBV7-2, the J call TRBJ2-5; weak D call: TRBD1 (5 bases). The end of the DNA aligns better with TRBJ2-7, so the J call may be wrong. The germline gives CDR1 SGHTA, CDR2 FQGNSA. The CDR3 is made up of 14 amino acids. CDR3 coding DNA: TGTGCCAGCAGCTTGGAAACAGGATTCAACGAGCAGTACTTC. Amino acids: CASSLETGFNEQYF.

The chain employs TRBV29-1 and TRBJ1-1; a weak D match, TRBD1 (5 bases). The ends were cut back, 7 bases at V and 1 base at J, with 16 bases in the middle. The germline V gene encodes CDR1 SQVTM and CDR2 ANQGSEA. The CDR3 runs 14 residues. For the CDR3, the DNA is TGCAGCGGGGGGACGCGAGCCCGGAACACTGAAGCTTTCTTT. Protein: CSGGTRARNTEAFF.

The chain couples TRBV12-3 or TRBV12-4 to TRBJ2-5; D is possibly TRBD2 (6 bases). There are 14 residues in the CDR3. With 3 bases removed from V and 2 bases from J, the gap between germline ends came to 10 bases. In DNA, the CDR3 is TGTGCCAGCAGTTTCCCGGGGACTCAAGAGACCCAGTACTTC. Translated: CASSFPGTQETQYF.